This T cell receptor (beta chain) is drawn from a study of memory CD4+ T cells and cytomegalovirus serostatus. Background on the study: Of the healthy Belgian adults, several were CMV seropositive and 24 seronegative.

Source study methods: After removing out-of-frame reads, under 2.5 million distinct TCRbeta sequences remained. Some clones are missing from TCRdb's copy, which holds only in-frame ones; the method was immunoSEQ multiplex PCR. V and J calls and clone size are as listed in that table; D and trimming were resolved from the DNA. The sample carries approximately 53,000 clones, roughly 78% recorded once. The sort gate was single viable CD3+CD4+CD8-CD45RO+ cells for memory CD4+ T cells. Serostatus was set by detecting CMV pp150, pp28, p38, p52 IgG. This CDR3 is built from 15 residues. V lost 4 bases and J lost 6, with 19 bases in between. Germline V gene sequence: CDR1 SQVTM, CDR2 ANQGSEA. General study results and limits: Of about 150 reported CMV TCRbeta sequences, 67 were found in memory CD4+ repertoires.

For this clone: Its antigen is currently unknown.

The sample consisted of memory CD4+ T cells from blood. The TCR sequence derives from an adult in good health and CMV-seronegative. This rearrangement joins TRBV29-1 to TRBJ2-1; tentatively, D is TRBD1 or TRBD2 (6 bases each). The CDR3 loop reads CSVGGNWGAGNEQFF. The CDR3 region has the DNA TGCAGCGTTGGAGGGAATTGGGGGGCGGGCAATGAGCAGTTCTTC.